These 20 T cell receptor beta chains were sequenced from one sample in a study of post-analysis software for immune sequencing data. Unique molecular identifiers featured in each of the TCR beta cDNA libraries. TCRdb processed the PCR reads anew with MiXCR; each CDR3 protein has one entry. Of roughly 540,000 distinct CDR3 sequences listed, under 40% were seen once; the top ten hold approximately 6%. Whole-study results and caveats: In patients, TRBV5-6, TRBV5-1 and TRBV20-1 belonged to roughly five TRBV segments found more frequently than in controls.

For these TCRs, the target antigens are not known. The sample comprised blood. Receptors originate from a girl aged 2 to 17 with multiple sclerosis.

This clonotype was counted once. V and J are TRBV12-3 or TRBV12-4 and TRBJ1-1, with TRBD1 identical over 9 bases. This CDR3 is 14 amino acids long. Germline trimming cut 7 bases from V and 1 base from J; bases unmatched to any gene: 4. DNA of the CDR3: TGTGCCAGCACCAAGACAGGGGGGAACACTGAAGCTTTCTTT. It yields the protein CASTKTGGNTEAFF.

This clonotype was recorded many times. This chain links TRBV6-5 with TRBJ1-2; D uncertain. CDR3 length equals 16 residues. Germline values: CDR1 MNHEY, CDR2 SVGAGI. Deletions cut 2 bases from V and 4 bases from J, with 17 bases between. The DNA of the CDR3 is TGTGCCAGCAGTTACGCTTGGCCACAACCCAGCTATGGCTACACCTTC. This encodes CASSYAWPQPSYGYTF.

This clonotype has at least ten counts. The germline gene is not matched at one end of the junction; a read error may be the cause. This rearrangement joins TRBV12-5 to TRBJ2-6, with unresolved D. Germline assignment: CDR1 LGHNT and CDR2 FRNRAP. The CDR3 is made up of 13 amino acids. The CDR3 nucleotides read TGTGCCAGTGGTGACTCTGGGGCCAACGTCCTGACTTTC. It specifies CASGDSGANVLTF.

This rearrangement joins TRBV6-6 to TRBJ2-2; possible D gene TRBD2, 7 bases. Germline V lookup: CDR1 MNHNY, CDR2 SVGAGI (reference sequence). Trimming left V 11 bases short and J 1 base short, with 14 bases between. The CDR3 runs to 14 residues. CDR3 in amino acids: CAGGGGKNTGELFF. CDR3 DNA sequence: TGTGCCGGGGGCGGGGGCAAGAACACCGGGGAGCTGTTTTTT.

This clonotype has just a few counts. The chain recombines TRBV20-1 with TRBJ1-1; D unresolved. The CDR3 extends over 11 amino acids. The germline CDR1 and CDR2 sequences are DFQATT and SNEGSKA (reference sequence). V dropped 0 bases and J dropped 6 bases, with 5 bases sitting between them. This CDR3 reads CSARDTPEAFF. CDR3 coding DNA: TGCAGTGCTAGAGACACCCCTGAAGCTTTCTTT.

The V gene is TRBV20-1, the J gene TRBJ2-7; the D gene could be TRBD1 or TRBD2 (5 bases each). CDR1 and CDR2 (germline): DFQATT, SNEGSKA (reference sequence). Trimming removed 5 bases at V and 4 bases at J, with 21 bases between. The CDR3 runs 15 residues. The CDR3 is CSAPKPGPYPYEQYF. The CDR3 DNA follows: TGCAGTGCTCCTAAACCGGGGCCCTACCCTTACGAGCAGTACTTC.

This clonotype was picked up a small number of times. CDR3 nucleotide sequence: TGCAGCGTTGAAGTCTCCACAGGGGGCGGGGGCATTCAGTACTTC. This encodes CSVEVSTGGGGIQYF. The chain has TRBV29-1 and TRBJ2-4; TRBD1 aligns across 9 bases. The CDR3 has 15 amino acids. J lost 9 bases, V lost 1 base, and 10 bases had no gene match. Germline-derived CDR1 and CDR2 are SQVTM and ANQGSEA.

This clonotype has only a few counts. CDR3 region: CSVEAWRGYTF. In DNA form, the CDR3 reads TGCAGCGTTGAAGCCTGGAGGGGCTACACCTTC. The J gene is TRBJ1-2, the V gene TRBV29-1; D gene ambiguous. Per germline, CDR1 SQVTM and CDR2 ANQGSEA. CDR3 length: 11 residues. The germline V and J ends were trimmed by 1 base and 8 bases, with 8 bases remaining between them. Full variable domain (outside the CDR3, taken from reference TRBV29-1 and TRBJ1-2): SAVISQKPSRDICQRGTSLTIQCQVDSQVTMMFWYRQQPGQSLTLIATANQGSEATYESGFVIDKFPISRPNLTFSTLTVSNMSPEDSSIYLCSVEAWRGYTFGSGTRLTVV.

The V gene is TRBV29-1, the J gene TRBJ2-7, with D hard to call. CDR1 is SQVTM and CDR2 is ANQGSEA in the germline V gene. The V end lost 3 bases, the J end lost 0 bases, and 9 bases lay between the germline ends. This CDR3 region has 13 residues. The DNA for the CDR3 is TGCAGCGTTGACTCGCCTAGCTCCTACGAGCAGTACTTC. Encoded protein: CSVDSPSSYEQYF.

The genes are TRBV6-6 and TRBJ2-7; D possibly corresponds to TRBD2 (6 bases). V shed 2 bases and J shed 6 bases, with 14 bases lying between them. Germline V lookup: CDR1 MNHNY, CDR2 SVGAGI (reference sequence). CDR3 length equals 14 residues. In DNA, the CDR3 is TGTGCCAGCAGTTACGGCCAGGGACTCGGCGAGCAGTACTTC. It codes for CASSYGQGLGEQYF.

CDR3 loop: CASSPIMRTSGAQETQYF. The CDR3 DNA sequence: TGTGCCAGCTCACCCATTATGAGGACTAGCGGGGCCCAAGAGACCCAGTACTTC. This chain uses TRBV18 with TRBJ2-5; the match to TRBD2 covers 12 bases. V lost 3 bases and J lost 1; bases outside the gene matches: 9. Germline loops: CDR1 KGHSH, CDR2 LQKENI. The CDR3 contains 18 residues. Full variable domain (missing parts from reference TRBV18 and TRBJ2-5): NAGVMQNPRHLVRRRGQEARLRCSPMKGHSHVYWYRQLPEEGLKFMVYLQKENIIDESGMPKERFSAEFPKEGPSILRIQQVVRGDSAAYFCASSPIMRTSGAQETQYFGPGTRLLVL.

Here the CDR3 reads CASPSPDSREAFF. CDR3 coding DNA: TGTGCCAGCCCTTCTCCCGACAGTCGAGAAGCTTTCTTT. The chain couples TRBV28 to TRBJ1-1; D may be TRBD1 (5 bases). V was clipped by 8 bases and J by 8 bases, with 18 bases between them. The CDR3 contains 13 residues. Germline CDR1 and CDR2: MDHEN and SYDVKM.

The gene calls are TRBV27 and TRBJ1-2; D is unresolved. This CDR3 spans 13 amino acids. Trimming took 6 bases from V and 1 from J, leaving 9 bases between them. Germline V gene lookup returns CDR1 MNHEY and CDR2 SMNVEV (reference sequence). The CDR3: CASRTSLNYGYTF. DNA of the CDR3: TGTGCCAGCAGGACATCTCTTAACTATGGCTACACCTTC.

This chain joins TRBV5-5 and TRBJ1-5; D possibly corresponds to TRBD1 (5 bases). Trimming pared 4 bases from V and 5 bases from J, leaving 16 bases between. CDR1 is SGHKS and CDR2 is YYEKEE in the germline V gene (reference sequence). CDR3 length equals 15 residues. The DNA for the CDR3 is TGTGCCAGCAGCCCGGACGGGGGAGGCTATCAGCCCCAGCATTTT. This sequence encodes CASSPDGGGYQPQHF.

In its sample, this clonotype was seen a few times. The V gene is TRBV20-1, the J gene TRBJ2-3; D call uncertain. The CDR3 covers 13 residues. CDR1 and CDR2 from the germline V gene are DFQATT and SNEGSKA (reference sequence). V was clipped by 0 bases and J by 0 bases, with 4 bases between them. The CDR3 is CSARETSTDTQYF. Written as DNA, the CDR3 is TGCAGTGCTAGAGAAACTAGCACAGATACGCAGTATTTT.

The chain carries TRBV20-1 and TRBJ2-5; 7 bases map to TRBD1. The DNA end is a closer match to TRBJ2-7, so the J assignment may be wrong. CDR3 length equals 13 residues. CDR1 is DFQATT and CDR2 is SNEGSKA in the germline V gene (reference sequence). The CDR3 protein is CSASRDRGPEQYF. CDR3 nucleotide sequence: TGCAGTGCTAGTCGGGACAGAGGCCCCGAGCAGTACTTC.

This clonotype was recorded a few times. The chain couples TRBV5-1 to TRBJ1-2; 7 bases align to TRBD1. Losses at the gene ends were 1 base for V and 7 bases for J; bases not matched to a gene: 4. The CDR3 is 13 residues long. Per germline, CDR1 SGHRS and CDR2 YFSETQ. DNA for the CDR3: TGCGCCAGCAGCTTGACAGGGGAAAGTGGCTACACCTTC. This codes for CASSLTGESGYTF.

The genes are TRBV18 and TRBJ1-1; TRBD1 is a possible D gene (5 bases). The V end was cut by 1 base, the J end by 1 base, with 10 bases between. The CDR3 loop spans 15 amino acids. CDR1 is KGHSH, CDR2 LQKENI, per germline. Here the CDR3 DNA reads TGTGCCAGCTCACCACTCCGGGACTCGAACACTGAAGCTTTCTTT. Translated: CASSPLRDSNTEAFF.

The chain uses TRBV10-3 and TRBJ2-7; D is uncertain. Trimming removed 0 bases at V and 5 bases at J, with 8 bases between. The CDR3 extends over 13 amino acids. Germline V lookup: CDR1 ENHRY, CDR2 SYGVKD. CDR3 protein: CAISESGKNEQYF. The CDR3 region has the DNA TGTGCCATCAGTGAGTCGGGTAAAAACGAGCAGTACTTC.

The chain joins TRBV7-3 to TRBJ2-7; D gene ambiguous. The CDR3 is 13 amino acids. From germline, CDR1 is SGHTA and CDR2 FQGTGA. Trimming stripped 5 bases from V and 7 bases from J, with 15 bases between. CDR3 sequence: CASSLGVVDEQYF. DNA for the CDR3: TGTGCCAGCAGCCTTGGAGTGGTGGATGAGCAGTACTTC. The whole variable domain, remainder taken from reference TRBV7-3 and TRBJ2-7, is GAGVSQTPSNKVTEKGKYVELRCDPISGHTALYWYRQSLGQGPEFLIYFQGTGAADDSGLPNDRFFAVRPEGSVSTLKIQRTERGDSAVYLCASSLGVVDEQYFGPGTRLTVT.